A selection of T cell receptor beta chains follows, all from one sample in a study of tumor-infiltrating lymphocytes in primary liver carcinoma. TCRdb fed the multiplex PCR reads into MiXCR, producing one record per CDR3 protein. This sample yields fewer than 250,000 distinct CDR3 sequences, of which about 61% are seen a single time; roughly 6.8% belongs to the top ten. Sequenced: peripheral blood. These receptors originate from a woman aged 55 to 70 with primary liver carcinoma and hepatitis B virus infection. CDR3s include the opening cysteine and the closing phenylalanine or tryptophan. A D gene is named only where the DNA matches it firmly. Clone size is shown for a subset of rows, as once, few, many or a class of expanded clone.

NA | many | TRBJ1-2 | TRBV29-1 | TGCAGCGTTGCAGGGCGATCGGACTATGGCTACACCTTC | CSVAGRSDYGYTF
TRBD2 | many | TRBJ2-7 | TRBV10-2 | TGCGCCAGCTGCAGACTAGCGTCCACCTACGAGCAGTACTTC | CASCRLASTYEQYF
TRBD1 | NA | TRBJ1-1 | TRBV4-2 | TGTGCCAGCGGCCACGGACAGGGAGGGAACACTGAAGCTTTCTTT | CASGHGQGGNTEAFF
TRBD2 | many | TRBJ2-3 | TRBV29-1 | TGCAGCGTTGAAGGTGATCTGGAGGCGGGAGTGGTGACAGATACGCAGTATTTT | CSVEGDLEAGVVTDTQYF
NA | NA | TRBJ2-7 | TRBV14 | TGTGTCAGCAGCCAAGATGGGGTGAGTCCCGTGCTAGAGCAGTACTTC | CVSSQDGVSPVLEQYF
NA | NA | TRBJ1-5 | TRBV4-1 | TGCGCCAGCAACCAAGACGGGGTGATAGGTCAGCCCCAGCATTTT | CASNQDGVIGQPQHF
TRBD2 | NA | TRBJ2-3 | TRBV29-1 | TGCAGCGTTGCATCCGGACTAGCAGGCACAGATACGCAGTATTTT | CSVASGLAGTDTQYF
TRBD1 | NA | TRBJ1-2 | TRBV7-9 | TGTGCCAGCAGTCCCACAGGGGGCAAGAACTATGGCAACACCTTC | CASSPTGGKNYGNTF
NA | NA | TRBJ2-1 | TRBV5-4 | TGTGCCAGCAGCGGGGGGACAGTGTACAATGAGCAGTTCTTC | CASSGGTVYNEQFF
NA | NA | TRBJ2-2 | TRBV6-5 | TGTACCACCCGGACTTGCGGGAACACCGGGGAGCTGTTTTTT | CTTRTCGNTGELFF
TRBD2 | many | TRBJ2-7 | TRBV6-5 | TGTGCCAGCAGTTACGCGGGGACTAGCGGGAGTGGGGCGTACGAGCAGTACTTC | CASSYAGTSGSGAYEQYF
NA | few | TRBJ1-1 | TRBV7-9 | TGTGCCAGCAGCTTAGAGATGTCCACTGAAGCTTTCTTT | CASSLEMSTEAFF
NA | few | TRBJ1-1 | TRBV5-4 | TGTGCCAGCAGCTTGTCGAGGGGCCGGGCGGTCGCTTTCTTT | CASSLSRGRAVAFF
TRBD1 | many | TRBJ1-2 | TRBV7-9 | TGTGCCAGCAGCCTGGACAGGGTTTTTGGCTACACCTTC | CASSLDRVFGYTF
TRBD2 | few | TRBJ2-7 | TRBV2 | TGTGCCAGCAGTGCGGGACTAGCGAAACCCTACGAGCAGTACTTC | CASSAGLAKPYEQYF
TRBD2 | NA | TRBJ2-3 | TRBV29-1 | TGTAGCATTAAGCTGCTAGCGGGAGCAGATACGCAGTATTTT | CSIKLLAGADTQYF
TRBD1 | few | TRBJ2-5 | TRBV5-5 | TGTGCCAGCGGCTCGAGAACAGGGGTGGGGGACTTC | CASGSRTGVGDF
NA | many | TRBJ2-5 | TRBV4-1 | TGCGCCAGCAGCCCCCTGTTCGGGGGGACCCAGTACTTC | CASSPLFGGTQYF
TRBD1 | NA | TRBJ2-1 | TRBV29-1 | TGTAGCGTGACAGGGACATGGGGCAATTTGGGGAATGAGCAGTTCTTC | CSVTGTWGNLGNEQFF
NA | many | TRBJ2-5 | TRBV29-1 | TGCAGCGTCCCGGGAGGAGGGGGCGAGACCCAGTACTTC | CSVPGGGGETQYF
NA | NA | TRBJ1-4 | TRBV6-5 | TGTGCCAGCAGTTACTCGGGCAGGGGTGGTGAAAAACTGTTTTTT | CASSYSGRGGEKLFF
TRBD2 | NA | TRBJ2-1 | TRBV11-2 | TGTACCAGCAGTTTGAGACTAGCGATGGGCAATGAGCAGTTCTTC | CTSSLRLAMGNEQFF
TRBD2 | many | TRBJ2-3 | TRBV4-1 | TGCGCCAGCGGAAAAAACTTAGCGGGAGATATAGATACGCAGTATTTT | CASGKNLAGDIDTQYF
TRBD2 | NA | TRBJ2-5 | TRBV11-2 | TGTGCCAGCAGCTTAAGTTCTAGCGGGAGGGCCACGGGTCGCGAGACCCAGTACTTC | CASSLSSSGRATGRETQYF
NA | once | TRBJ1-5 | TRBV5-1 | TGCTCCAGCAGCTGGGGGAGCAATCAGCCCCAGCATTTT | CSSSWGSNQPQHF
NA | many | TRBJ2-1 | TRBV11-2 | TGTGCCAGCAGCTTAGTCCGGGCGAGCTCCTACAATGAGCAGTTCTTC | CASSLVRASSYNEQFF
NA | few | TRBJ2-5 | TRBV11-2 | TGTGCCAGCAGCTTAGACTTAGAGACCCAGTACTTC | CASSLDLETQYF
NA | NA | TRBJ2-5 | TRBV29-1 | TGCAGCGTTCCCCCTGACGGGGGAGGACAAGAGACCCAGTACTTC | CSVPPDGGGQETQYF
NA | NA | TRBJ2-1 | TRBV4-2 | TGCGCCAGCAGCCAAGAAGGAGGTTTTAGACTATCCCCAAGTTCCTACAATGAGCAGTTCTTC | CASSQEGGFRLSPSSYNEQFF
NA | once | TRBJ1-1 | TRBV11-1 | TGTGCCAGCATTCTAGTGTCCCTGAACACTGAAGCTTTCTTT | CASILVSLNTEAFF
TRBD2 | NA | TRBJ2-7 | TRBV2 | TGTGCCAGCAAGGGGCAGCGGGGCAGCTCCTACGAGCAGTACTTC | CASKGQRGSSYEQYF
NA | NA | TRBJ1-1 | TRBV4-2 | TGTGACAGCAGCCGTGGGGACGGTGGATTGAACACTGAAGCTTTCTTT | CDSSRGDGGLNTEAFF
TRBD2 | NA | TRBJ2-3 | TRBV7-9 | TGTGTCAGCAGCTCGGGACTAGCGGGAGGGACAGATACGCAGTATTTT | CVSSSGLAGGTDTQYF
TRBD1 | NA | TRBJ1-2 | TRBV29-1 | TGCAGCGCTGATGAACAGGGGGCGCATGGTTACACCTTC | CSADEQGAHGYTF
NA | once | TRBJ2-5 | TRBV28 | TGTGCCAGCAGCCGACAGACGATACAAGAGACCCAGTACTTC | CASSRQTIQETQYF
NA | NA | TRBJ2-7 | TRBV6-5 | TGTGCCAGCGGTTACTCGACGGAGACAGGCACCTGCGAGCAGTACTTC | CASGYSTETGTCEQYF
NA | NA | TRBJ2-7 | TRBV11-2 | TGTGCCAGCAACTCCCGACTAGTGGTGGACGAGCAATACTTC | CASNSRLVVDEQYF
NA | NA | TRBJ2-5 | TRBV5-1 | TGCGCCAGCAGCTTGTCGGGGCCTAGGGAAGAGACCCAGTACTTC | CASSLSGPREETQYF
NA | NA | TRBJ2-5 | TRBV12-5 | TGTGCTAGTGGTACCTCGGACAGCCCTGGGGAGACCCGATACTTC | CASGTSDSPGETRYF
NA | NA | TRBJ2-5 | TRBV4-1 | TGCGCCAGTAGCCGCGACCTGGAGACCCAGTGCTTC | CASSRDLETQCF
NA | NA | TRBJ2-7 | TRBV28 | TGTGCCAGCAGTCCGAATAGCGGCCCCACCTACGAGCAGTACTTC | CASSPNSGPTYEQYF
NA | NA | TRBJ2-3 | TRBV11-2 | TGTGCCAGCAAATGGGGTAACGCAGATACGCAGTACTTT | CASKWGNADTQYF
NA | few | TRBJ2-5 | TRBV5-1 | TGCGCCAGCAGCTTGAGCGCCACCCTCCAAGAGACCCAGTACTTC | CASSLSATLQETQYF
TRBD2 | NA | TRBJ2-3 | TRBV6-1 | TGTGCCAGCAGCCACGCTCCGACTAGCGGGAGCACAGTTACGCAGTATTTT | CASSHAPTSGSTVTQYF
NA | once | TRBJ2-7 | TRBV10-1 | TGCGCCAGCAGTGAGGGCAGGGGCTTGTACGAGGAGTACTTC | CASSEGRGLYEEYF
TRBD1 | few | TRBJ2-3 | TRBV28 | TGTGCCAGCAGTTTAGACAGGGGGCGCGCAGATACGCAGTATTTT | CASSLDRGRADTQYF
NA | many | TRBJ1-2 | TRBV10-3 | TGTGCCATCAGTGAAAATACCCAGAACTATGGCTACACCTTC | CAISENTQNYGYTF
NA | NA | TRBJ2-7 | TRBV11-2 | TGTGCCGGCAGCCGCCAAGGAGTTTTGAGCTCCTACAAGCAGTACTTC | CAGSRQGVLSSYKQYF
NA | few | TRBJ1-5 | TRBV6-5 | TGTGCTAGCAGTTACCCAGACATGGGGGACCAGCCCCAGCATTTT | CASSYPDMGDQPQHF
NA | NA | TRBJ2-4 | TRBV5-1 | TGCGCCAGCAGCTTGAGGGGGTTTGAAGAAAACATTCAGTACTTC | CASSLRGFEENIQYF
NA | few | TRBJ2-2 | TRBV2 | TGTGCCAGCGAACGGAACACCGGGGAGCTGTTTTTT | CASERNTGELFF
NA | NA | TRBJ2-1 | TRBV5-1 | TGCGCCAGCAGCTTGGACGACAGACGGTTCACTGAGCGGTTCTTC | CASSLDDRRFTERFF